This entry is about one T cell receptor (beta chain). This record belongs to a study of T cell changes during pregnancy in multiple sclerosis. V was clipped by 7 bases and J by 0 bases, with 22 bases between them. CDR1 LNHDA and CDR2 SQIVND come from the germline V gene (reference sequence). The length of the CDR3 is 17 residues. Assay used: immunoSEQ multiplex PCR; TCRdb lists only in-frame clones, some missing. Of some 77,000 clones listed, roughly nine tenths are singletons. The sequences come from peripheral blood, collected in the second trimester of pregnancy. This chain links TRBV19 with TRBJ2-7; TRBD2 is a possible D gene (7 bases). The clonotype originates from a female donor in good health, enrolled as a control in a pregnancy study. The CDR3 sequence: CASTATLRGAGSYEQYF. As DNA, the CDR3 is TGTGCCAGTACCGCGACCCTCCGGGGGGCTGGCTCCTACGAGCAGTACTTC.